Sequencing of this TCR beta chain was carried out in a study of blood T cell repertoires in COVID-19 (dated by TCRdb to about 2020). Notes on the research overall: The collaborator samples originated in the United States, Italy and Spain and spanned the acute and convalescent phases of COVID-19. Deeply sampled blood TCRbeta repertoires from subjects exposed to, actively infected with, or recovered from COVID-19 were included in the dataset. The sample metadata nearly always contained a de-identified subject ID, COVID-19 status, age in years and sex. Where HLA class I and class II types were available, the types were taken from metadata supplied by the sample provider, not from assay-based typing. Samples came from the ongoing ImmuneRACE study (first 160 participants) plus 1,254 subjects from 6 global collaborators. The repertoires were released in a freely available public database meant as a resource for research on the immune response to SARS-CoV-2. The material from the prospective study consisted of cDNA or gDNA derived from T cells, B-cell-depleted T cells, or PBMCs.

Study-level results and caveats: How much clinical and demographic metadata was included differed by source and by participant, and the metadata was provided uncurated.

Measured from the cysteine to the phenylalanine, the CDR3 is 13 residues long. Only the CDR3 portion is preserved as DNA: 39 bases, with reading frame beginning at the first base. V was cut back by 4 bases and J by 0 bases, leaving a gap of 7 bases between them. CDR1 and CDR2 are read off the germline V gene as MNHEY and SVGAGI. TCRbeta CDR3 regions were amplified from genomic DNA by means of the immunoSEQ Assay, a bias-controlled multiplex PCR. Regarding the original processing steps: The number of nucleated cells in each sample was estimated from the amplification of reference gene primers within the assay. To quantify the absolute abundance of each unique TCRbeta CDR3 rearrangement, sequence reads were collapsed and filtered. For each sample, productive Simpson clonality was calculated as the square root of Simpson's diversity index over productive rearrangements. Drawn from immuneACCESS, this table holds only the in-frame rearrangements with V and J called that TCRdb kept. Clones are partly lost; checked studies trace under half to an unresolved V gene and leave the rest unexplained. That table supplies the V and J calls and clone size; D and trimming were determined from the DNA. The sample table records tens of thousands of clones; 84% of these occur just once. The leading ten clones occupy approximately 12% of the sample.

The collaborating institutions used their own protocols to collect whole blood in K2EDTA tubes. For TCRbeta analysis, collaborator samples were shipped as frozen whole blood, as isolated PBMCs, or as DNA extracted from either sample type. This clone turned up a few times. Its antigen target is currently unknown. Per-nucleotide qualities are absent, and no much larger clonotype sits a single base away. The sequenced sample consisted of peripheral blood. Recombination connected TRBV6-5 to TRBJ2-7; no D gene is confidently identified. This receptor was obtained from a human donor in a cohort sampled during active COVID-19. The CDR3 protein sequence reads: CASSSSVSYEQYF. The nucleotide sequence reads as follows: TGTGCCAGCAGTTCGAGCGTCTCCTACGAGCAGTACTTC.